The text below deals with one TCR beta chain. This entry belongs to a study of T cells in Graves' hyperthyroidism and ophthalmopathy. V lost 5 bases and J lost 12, with 13 bases in between. Per the germline V gene, CDR1 is LNHDA and CDR2 is SQIVND (reference sequence). The CDR3 has 12 residues. Amplification of TCR beta CDR3 regions used RNA as the template. The HTBI primer set drove a first-round RT-PCR of the TCR CDR3. TCRdb processed the multiplex PCR reads anew with MiXCR; each CDR3 protein has one entry. Of about 130,000 distinct CDR3 sequences listed, around 20% are singletons. Sequencing was performed on blood. The clonotype comes from a woman aged 50 to 60 with Graves' hyperthyroidism that later progressed to Graves' ophthalmopathy. This chain joins TRBV19 and TRBJ2-2; tentatively, D is TRBD2 (5 bases). CDR3 bases: TGTGCCAGTAGTGATTACGGGGAGAAGCTGTTTTTT. Its protein is CASSDYGEKLFF.